These 5 T cell receptor beta chains share one sample of origin, sequenced in a study of T-cell reconstitution after alpha-beta-depleted transplantation in children. Unique molecular identifiers were incorporated during preparation of the TCRbeta library. TCRdb re-analysed the PCR reads in MiXCR, keeping a single row per CDR3 protein. Of 350,000 to 400,000 distinct CDR3 sequences in the sample, 10% to 15% were seen once. This sample comprised PBMCs, obtained from the stem cell graft. The receptor set was obtained from a human donor who donated a stem cell graft to a child with Fanconi anemia.

This clonotype was detected only a few times. J is TRBJ2-3 and V is TRBV7-2; no clear D gene. Trimming removed 1 base from V and 1 base from J, with 9 bases in between. The CDR3 has 15 residues. From germline, CDR1 is SGHTA and CDR2 FQGNSA. CDR3 in amino acids: CASSLGRGRTDTQYF. For the CDR3, the DNA is TGTGCCAGCAGCTTAGGGAGAGGCCGCACAGATACGCAGTATTTT.

This clonotype was seen only a few times. V is TRBV12-3 or TRBV12-4 and J is TRBJ1-1, with TRBD1 identical over 9 bases. The CDR3 extends over 14 amino acids. The ends lost 6 bases at V and 2 bases at J; junction bases unmatched: 4. The CDR3 nucleotides are TGTGCCAGCAGGTGGACAGGGGCTAACACTGAAGCTTTCTTT. Its translation is CASRWTGANTEAFF.

This clonotype was counted at least ten times. The chain recombines TRBV5-1 with TRBJ2-7; 10 bases agree with TRBD1. Germline-derived CDR1 and CDR2 are SGHRS and YFSETQ. The CDR3 spans 14 residues. Trimming cost V 5 bases and J 1 base; bases outside gene matches: 3. This CDR3 is CASRSGQGSYEQYF. CDR3 DNA sequence: TGCGCCAGCAGATCGGGACAGGGGTCCTACGAGCAGTACTTC.

This clonotype was counted ten times or more. The rearrangement joins TRBV6-1 to TRBJ1-6, with TRBD1 matching over 9 bases. There are 15 residues in the CDR3. Germline V gene data show CDR1 as MNHNS and CDR2 as SASEGT. J was trimmed by 11 bases and V by 6 bases; bases with no gene match: 11. The CDR3, as DNA: TGTGCCAGCAGCTCCGGGACAGGGTTGTCCGCACCCCTCCACTTT. Amino acids: CASSSGTGLSAPLHF.

This chain connects TRBV5-1 to TRBJ2-2; D tentatively fits TRBD1 or TRBD2 (5 bases each). V gave up 0 bases and J gave up 4 bases, with 10 bases separating them. The CDR3 contains 15 residues. Per germline, CDR1 SGHRS and CDR2 YFSETQ. The CDR3 loop is CASSLVGVRTGELFF. DNA of the CDR3: TGCGCCAGCAGCTTGGTGGGGGTTCGCACCGGGGAGCTGTTTTTT.